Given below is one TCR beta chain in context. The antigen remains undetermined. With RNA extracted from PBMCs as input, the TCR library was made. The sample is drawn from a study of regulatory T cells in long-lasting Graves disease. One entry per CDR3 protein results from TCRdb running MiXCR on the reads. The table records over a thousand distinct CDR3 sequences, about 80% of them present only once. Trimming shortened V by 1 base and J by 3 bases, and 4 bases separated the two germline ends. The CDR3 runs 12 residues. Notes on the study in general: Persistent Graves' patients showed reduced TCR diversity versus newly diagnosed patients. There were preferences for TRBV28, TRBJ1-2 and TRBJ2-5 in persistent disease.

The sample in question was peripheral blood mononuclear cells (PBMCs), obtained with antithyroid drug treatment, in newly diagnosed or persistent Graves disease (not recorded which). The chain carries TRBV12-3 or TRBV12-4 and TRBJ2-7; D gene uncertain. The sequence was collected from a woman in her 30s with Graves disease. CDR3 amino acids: CASSLVFYEQYF. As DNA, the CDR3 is TGTGCCAGCAGTTTAGTGTTCTACGAGCAGTACTTC.